Included here is one T cell receptor beta chain sequence, with context. Only one count was recorded for this clone. Its antigen remains unidentified. No qualities accompany the bases; no much larger clone lies one base away. The cohort was made up of several hundred healthy bone marrow donors. Cohort members were all nominally healthy when sampled, although unrecorded immune exposures were likely present. The donor tested CMV seronegative, placing the donor among the roughly 350 seronegative members of the cohort. Each donor provided a peripheral blood sample, and peripheral blood mononuclear cells were used for TCR beta sequencing. Genomic DNA was extracted from the blood cell samples with the Qiagen DNeasy Blood Extraction Kit. The CDR3 goes from the cysteine to the phenylalanine over 15 residues. Only the CDR3 region is kept as DNA, spanning 45 bases read in frame from base 1. V lost 1 base and J lost 3 bases; the stretch between them is 12 bases long. CDR1 and CDR2 are drawn from the germline V gene: SGHRS, YFSETQ.

This entry belongs to a study of cytomegalovirus exposure and HLA in healthy donors (dated by TCRdb to between 2016 and 2019). Turning to the overall study: According to an earlier analysis of a few hundred of the donors, about 180 million T cells yielded some 110 million unique TCR beta sequences and less than 300 Gb of sequence data. An early release covering 500 to 750 HLA-typed donors comprised roughly 300 gigabases of sequencing data and approximately 85 million unique TCR sequences. Of the approximately 370 genotyped donors, 75% to 85% were placed in the genetic ancestry cluster associated with self-reported Caucasian donors. The study was designed to test whether signatures of past pathogen exposure could be identified by cataloging public T cell receptors. The study used immunosequencing to profile the T cell repertoires of more than 650 subjects and linked those repertoires to cytomegalovirus serostatus. In addition to the first cohort of 666 subjects, a separate validation cohort of over 90 different subjects was used. To predict cytomegalovirus infection status, the study brought together high-throughput TCR immunosequencing, statistical association of individual TCRs with disease status, and machine learning. A later analysis re-examined previously published TCR beta repertoires from just over 650 donors and added high-resolution HLA genotyping to investigate patterns of TCR occurrence. Rather than using new phenotypic data, the later analysis identified candidate immune exposures from TCR beta sequences and from how often those sequences occurred across donors. In an earlier analysis of 550 to 700 of the donors, high-throughput TCR beta sequencing was used to judge whether each TCR beta V gene segment behaved as functional or pseudogenic. Alongside the repertoire data, information on donor age, sex, ethnicity and CMV serostatus was compiled. A later genetic analysis took genome-wide SNP genotypes for about three fifths of the 666 donors and used that subset as a discovery cohort. All discovery cohort repertoires had been generated using a single sequencing platform. HLA typing covered class I and class II loci at four-digit resolution. Typing coverage varied by locus: roughly 629-640 donors for A, B, C, DRB1 and DQB1; more than 500 for DQA1; around 570 for DPA1; some 470 for DPB1. Because of strong linkage in the cohort, roughly five DR-DQ haplotypes were treated as single units for association and clustering. Across roughly 420 genotyped donors of the cohort, an average of 235,054 unique TCR beta nucleotide sequences per donor were sequenced, and 15% to 20% of those sequences were non-productive.

Points the paper makes about the study in general: The earlier analysis of some 560 of the donors excluded some 15 rarely observed V segments, including chromosome 9 orphons, because counts were too low. A later analysis associated 16,951 TCR beta sequences with specific HLA alleles at a false discovery rate of 0.05. A cluster of highly shared sequence variants was judged likely to be a technical artifact of the sequencing pipeline. Several of the top co-occurrence clusters appeared to be linked to parvovirus B19, influenza, CMV and Epstein-Barr virus, according to a later analysis. Linkage disequilibrium might explain the correlated functional status among segregating V segments, but an unknown experimental factor could not be ruled out. Some IMGT-functional V segments, including TRBV6-2 and TRBV6-3, could not be distinguished by the 87-base-pair reads and were therefore excluded. A later genetic analysis associated a missense DCLRE1C variant with V-gene and J-gene trimming of TCR beta chains, and an independent cohort replicated the association. A further reported finding was that TCR beta sequences accurately predicted the HLA-A and HLA-B alleles for most subjects in the first cohort. Across donors, most TCR sequences were observed very rarely, whereas some public TCRs were present in many individuals. In a later genetic analysis, fewer N-insertions in productive TCRs were reported among donors in an Asian-associated ancestry cluster than the roughly 670-donor mean. Most CMV-associated TCR beta chains appeared to be HLA-restricted in a later analysis, and the HLA associations seemed to be driven largely by CMV exposure. HLA typing was unavailable for some donors at each locus, so association tests used only the typed subset. Compared with equally common non-associated chains, HLA-associated TCR beta chains in a later analysis were more clonally expanded and had lower generation probabilities. This cohort had only TCR beta chains sequenced, and the lack of alpha or paired-chain data limited which features could be detected. In vitro tests confirmed that three of the cytomegalovirus-associated TCR beta chains recognize cytomegalovirus antigens. According to a later analysis, TCR association rates differed among HLA loci, with DRB1 alleles showing the most associated TCRs and HLA-C alleles showing the fewest. The classifier was reported to diagnose cytomegalovirus status with high specificity and sensitivity in both the original and validation cohorts. Strong co-occurrence of HLA alleles, especially DR and DQ, made assigning TCR associations to individual alleles difficult. The study listed approximately 150 TCR beta chains as associated with cytomegalovirus. The authors suggested that the approach could potentially be generalized to other disease states and immunological phenotypes. In an earlier analysis of over 550 of the donors, most TCR beta V segments were observed in productive rearrangements about 87% or about 30% of the time, broadly matching IMGT annotations. CMV serostatus was the only immune exposure information available for the cohort. Roughly uniform sequencing depth across donors was assumed in presence/absence analyses, although this assumption may not hold.

Receptor amplification or capture employed the immunoSEQ multiplex PCR assay. A mixture of 60 forward primers for TCR Vbeta segments and 13 reverse primers for TCR Jbeta segments was used in the multiplex PCR. The CDR3 region of rearranged TCR beta genes was amplified from genomic DNA by a multiplex PCR assay. The Illumina HiSeq System was used to sequence the amplified TCR beta libraries as 87-base-pair reads. As for the authors' bioinformatics: A later analysis counted tens of millions of unique TCR beta chains across the 670 or so repertoires, and roughly 11 million of these chains were shared by at least two donors. A nearest-neighbor algorithm error-corrected the raw reads and collapsed the reads into unique sequences, merging closely related sequences to remove PCR and sequencing errors. CDR3 sequences were aligned to IMGT reference sequences to assign V, D and J gene segments. For a sequence to be retained, a match of at least six nucleotides to both a V gene segment and a J gene segment was required. Rearrangements were classified as productive when the CDR3 lacked stop codons and remained in frame with V and J, and all other rearrangements were classified as non-productive. CDR3 was defined according to IMGT convention as the region running from the second conserved V-encoded cysteine to the conserved J-encoded phenylalanine. Sequences without an unambiguous match to a single V gene segment were excluded from the earlier analysis of 587 of the donors. An earlier analysis of 500 to 700 of the donors classified V segments as functional when productive rearrangements were above 56.7% and as segregating when the standard deviation between donors was above 5%. A statistical classification framework was built to diagnose cytomegalovirus status from the catalog of TCR beta chain sequences. A later analysis assigned V and J genes by comparing TCR nucleotide sequences with IMGT/GENE-DB human TR gene sequences. Using the TCRdist pipeline, a later analysis assigned CDR3 sequences along with most-parsimonious VDJ recombination scenarios. In a later analysis, every TCR beta chain was defined by the combination of its CDR3 amino acid sequence and its V-gene family, and reads without a unique V-gene family were dropped. In a later analysis, 550 to 650 highly shared, low-generation-probability nucleotide sequences were removed to address suspected cross-contamination and a sequencing artifact. For each public chain, a later analysis derived a clonal expansion index from normalized ranks of inferred template counts within each repertoire. A later analysis computed generation probabilities with a VDJ recombination model fitted to out-of-frame rearrangements, and checked the results against IGoR. In a later analysis, TCR-TCR, TCR-HLA and TCR-CMV co-occurrence was scored with hypergeometric tests, and a repertoire-size bias correction was applied to TCR pairs. A later analysis estimated false discovery rates by permuting HLA or CMV assignments 20 times. A later analysis grouped co-occurring TCRs with DBSCAN, adding TCRdist sequence similarity when clustering within HLA-allele-positive subsets. Co-occurrence clustering excluded repertoires with fewer than 30,000 or more than 120,000 public chains, plus five with anomalous nucleotide sharing. The source is immuneACCESS, and TCRdb retained only in-frame sequences with V and J called. Part of the clones is not carried over; for the studies checked, unresolved V genes explain less than half of this, and the remainder is unexplained. The V and J calls and clone size were taken over from that table, and D and trimming were inferred from the DNA. A total of around 200,000 clones appear in this sample, approximately 80% of them only once. The leading ten clones occupy about 0.63% of the sample.

The V gene is TRBV5-1 and the J gene is TRBJ2-3; TRBD1 is a weak D gene call, 5 bases matching. Material: PBMCs. The TCR sequence derives from a boy younger than 18 in good health and CMV-seronegative. The encoded CDR3 is CASSLSGRETDTQYF. The DNA sequence is TGCGCCAGCAGCTTGTCAGGGCGTGAGACAGATACGCAGTATTTT.